This T cell receptor beta chain was profiled in a study of Graves' ophthalmopathy and Graves' hyperthyroidism. Across the whole study: The collection of peripheral blood took place at initial diagnosis, before any treatment.

This clonotype was counted many times. Amplification targeted the TCR beta CDR3 regions, with RNA transcripts as the source material. RT-PCR was first run with HTBI primers, then multiplex PCR in a second round. Each CDR3 protein is one row after TCRdb ran MiXCR on the multiplex PCR reads. The sample consists of roughly 400,000 distinct CDR3 sequences, about a sixth of them appearing once. Germline V gene sequence: CDR1 SGHTA, CDR2 FQGNSA. V lost 1 base and J lost 3, with 9 bases in between. The length of the CDR3 is 15 residues. A duration under 3 months, NOSPECS ≥4, CAS ≥3 and moderate-to-severe activity characterized the donors with ophthalmopathy.

V is TRBV7-2 and J is TRBJ2-2, with D tentatively TRBD2 (5 bases). The receptor comes from a woman under 30 with Graves' ophthalmopathy. Sequencing was carried out using peripheral blood. The CDR3 DNA reads TGTGCCAGCAGCTTAGGAACTAGAGACACCGGGGAGCTGTTTTTT. The encoded protein is CASSLGTRDTGELFF.